The 30 T cell receptor beta chains in this list originate from one sample, sequenced in a study of cytomegalovirus exposure and HLA in healthy donors. Assay: immunoSEQ multiplex PCR; the TCRdb copy retains only in-frame clones and omits some. The table lists 350,000 or so clones, 86% of them singletons, with about 0.8% in the top ten. The specimen sequenced was PBMCs. All receptors derive from a woman aged 18-29 years in good health and CMV-seronegative.

V gene TRBV6-5 combines with J gene TRBJ2-5, with D possibly matching TRBD2 (5 bases). Trimming removed 5 bases from V and 4 bases from J, with 14 bases in between. Per germline, CDR1 MNHEY and CDR2 SVGAGI. The CDR3 is 14 amino acids. CDR3 DNA sequence: TGTGCCAGCAGTGCCTGGGCACGGGGAGAGACCCAGTACTTC. It encodes CASSAWARGETQYF.

The V call is TRBV6-6, the J call TRBJ2-7; 10 bases fit TRBD2. The ends lost 6 bases at V and 5 bases at J; junction bases unmatched: 10. Germline CDR1 is MNHNY and CDR2 is SVGAGI (reference sequence). The CDR3 totals 15 residues. CDR3 DNA: TGTGCCAGCAGCTACGCGACCGGGACTAGCGACGAGCAGTACTTC. It is translated as CASSYATGTSDEQYF.

The chain recombines TRBV6-6 with TRBJ1-2; 10 bases map to TRBD1. From germline, CDR1 is MNHNY and CDR2 SVGAGI (reference sequence). This CDR3 spans 15 amino acids. Trimming took 6 bases from V and 4 from J; bases not matched to a gene: 8. CDR3 coding DNA: TGTGCCAGCAGCACTTGGGGACAGGGGAGCTATGGCTACACCTTC. Its protein product is CASSTWGQGSYGYTF.

The V gene is TRBV25-1, the J gene TRBJ1-5; no clear D gene. The CDR3 runs 13 residues. V was pared by 5 bases and J by 5 bases, with 10 bases between. Per the germline V gene, CDR1 is MGHDK and CDR2 is SYGVNS. The CDR3 DNA reads TGTGCCAGCAGTAACACGGGATATCAGCCCCAGCATTTT. Its translation: CASSNTGYQPQHF.

The chain couples TRBV6-5 to TRBJ1-3, with 7 bases that match TRBD1. The CDR3 loop spans 13 amino acids. The germline gives CDR1 MNHEY, CDR2 SVGAGI. The ends lost 0 bases at V and 11 bases at J; junction bases unmatched: 4. CDR3 amino acids: CASSYSTGSPIYF. CDR3 DNA sequence: TGTGCCAGCAGTTACTCGACAGGGAGTCCCATATATTTT.

The rearrangement joins TRBV29-1 to TRBJ2-7; 7 bases are shared with TRBD1. V was pared by 6 bases and J by 4 bases, with 9 bases of the junction left unmatched. Germline CDR1 SQVTM, CDR2 ANQGSEA. CDR3 length: 13 residues. The CDR3 sequence: CSVRPRGIYEQYF. In DNA form, the CDR3 reads TGCAGCGTAAGACCCAGGGGGATATACGAGCAGTACTTC.

The chain recombines TRBV5-1 with TRBJ2-5, with TRBD1 matching over 7 bases. Germline V gene data show CDR1 as SGHRS and CDR2 as YFSETQ. This CDR3 has 14 amino acids. V was clipped by 5 bases and J by 7 bases; unmatched bases: 11. CDR3 protein: CASRSGTAVGTQYF. The CDR3 DNA reads as TGCGCCAGCAGGTCCGGGACAGCGGTAGGGACCCAGTACTTC.

The chain combines TRBV6-1 with TRBJ1-2, with 9 nucleotides matching TRBD1. The CDR3 contains 14 residues. Trimming removed 5 bases from V and 6 bases from J; junction bases left unmatched: 7. Germline CDR1 and CDR2: MNHNS and SASEGT. As DNA, the CDR3 is TGTGCCAGCAGTAGATCCGGGACAGGGCATGGCTACACCTTC. Amino acids: CASSRSGTGHGYTF.

This clone was detected only a few times. The chain has TRBV4-2 and TRBJ2-1; 14 positions match TRBD2. Germline V lookup: CDR1 LGHNA, CDR2 YNFKEQ. This CDR3 has 17 amino acids. V was clipped by 4 bases and J by 7 bases; unmatched bases: 9. CDR3 in DNA: TGTGCCAGCAGCCTAAGACTAGCGGGAGGGCTGGGGAATGAGCAGTTCTTC. Amino acids: CASSLRLAGGLGNEQFF.

This rearrangement joins TRBV28 to TRBJ2-7; possible D gene TRBD1, 5 bases. From germline, CDR1 is MDHEN and CDR2 SYDVKM. The CDR3 length is 14 residues. Trimming shortened V by 5 bases and J by 3 bases, and 14 bases separated the two germline ends. For the CDR3, the DNA is TGTGCCAGCAGTGGGGTGCAGGGAATCTACGAGCAGTACTTC. Translation gives CASSGVQGIYEQYF.

This clone was recorded once. The chain carries TRBV2 and TRBJ2-1; 7 bases map to TRBD2. Trimming took 3 bases from V and 7 from J; bases not matched to a gene: 9. Germline V gene data show CDR1 as SNHLY and CDR2 as FYNNEI. The CDR3 totals 15 residues. In DNA, the CDR3 is TGTGCCAGCAGTGAGGGAACTATCGGGGGGAATGAGCAGTTCTTC. Translating it yields CASSEGTIGGNEQFF.

Note on this clone: Other DNA sequences in the same sample also yield this CDR3. The chain uses TRBV5-1 and TRBJ2-7; maybe TRBD1 (5 bases). The V end was cut by 0 bases, the J end by 0 bases, with 7 bases between. Germline values: CDR1 SGHRS, CDR2 YFSETQ. CDR3 length equals 14 residues. CDR3 sequence: CASSLGDSSYEQYF. The CDR3 DNA reads as TGCGCCAGCAGCTTGGGCGACAGCTCCTACGAGCAGTACTTC. The complete variable domain, with remaining parts taken from reference TRBV5-1 and TRBJ2-7, reads KAGVTQTPRYLIKTRGQQVTLSCSPISGHRSVSWYQQTPGQGLQFLFEYFSETQRNKGNFPGRFSGRQFSNSRSEMNVSTLELGDSALYLCASSLGDSSYEQYFGPGTRLTVT.

This chain links TRBV4-3 with TRBJ2-1; a possible D gene is TRBD2 (6 bases). The CDR3 is 16 amino acids. Trimming removed 1 base from V and 2 bases from J, with 12 bases in between. Per the germline V gene, CDR1 is LGHNA and CDR2 is YSLEER. The CDR3 is CASSQAPGVAYNEQFF. For the CDR3, the DNA is TGCGCCAGCAGCCAAGCTCCGGGAGTGGCCTACAATGAGCAGTTCTTC.

The chain uses TRBV4-3 and TRBJ2-7; D not resolved. The germline gives CDR1 LGHNA, CDR2 YSLEER. The V end was cut by 0 bases, the J end by 4 bases, with 10 bases between. This CDR3 is built from 14 residues. CDR3 sequence reads: CASSQELALYEQYF. Written as DNA, the CDR3 is TGCGCCAGCAGCCAAGAATTAGCCCTATACGAGCAGTACTTC.

The gene calls are TRBV28 and TRBJ1-2; no clear D gene. Trimming shortened V by 8 bases and J by 0 bases, and 7 bases separated the two germline ends. Germline V lookup: CDR1 MDHEN, CDR2 SYDVKM. The length of the CDR3 is 12 residues. For the CDR3, the DNA is TGTGCCAGCGGCCATCCTAACTATGGCTACACCTTC. Protein sequence: CASGHPNYGYTF.

V usage is TRBV18 and J usage is TRBJ1-5; weak D call: TRBD1 (6 bases). The CDR3 loop spans 17 amino acids. V lost 5 bases and J lost 0, with 17 bases in between. Per the germline V gene, CDR1 is KGHSH and CDR2 is LQKENI. The CDR3 bases are TGTGCCAGCTCAAGAACCTTGGACAGCAATAGCAATCAGCCCCAGCATTTT. Protein product: CASSRTLDSNSNQPQHF.

The rearrangement uses TRBV9 and TRBJ2-5; 12 positions match TRBD2. Germline V CDR1 and CDR2: SGDLS, YYNGEE. J gave up 1 base and V 7 bases, and 5 bases lay outside the gene matches. The length of the CDR3 is 15 residues. Here the CDR3 reads CASQLTSGSQETQYF. The CDR3 bases are TGTGCCAGCCAGCTGACTAGCGGGAGCCAAGAGACCCAGTACTTC.

CDR3 protein: CASSLGLRGHGNTIYF. The DNA of the CDR3 is TGCGCCAGCAGCTTGGGTCTTCGGGGACACGGAAACACCATATATTTT. The chain couples TRBV5-1 to TRBJ1-3, with a possible D match to TRBD1 (6 bases). V was clipped by 0 bases and J by 4 bases, with 14 bases between them. The CDR3 runs 16 residues. The germline V gene has CDR1 SGHRS and CDR2 YFSETQ.

This chain joins TRBV27 and TRBJ1-3, with TRBD1 matching over 7 bases. CDR1 is MNHEY, CDR2 SMNVEV, per germline (reference sequence). This CDR3 is built from 14 residues. With V trimmed by 3 bases and J by 1 base, 0 bases remained unmatched. Written as DNA, the CDR3 is TGTGCCAGCAGTTTGACAGGGTCTGGAAACACCATATATTTT. Protein: CASSLTGSGNTIYF.

This clone was observed a few times. The chain uses TRBV28 and TRBJ2-4; D might be TRBD1 (6 bases). The germline CDR1 and CDR2 sequences are MDHEN and SYDVKM. Trimming removed 5 bases from V and 2 bases from J, with 10 bases in between. The CDR3 has 14 residues. Here the CDR3 reads CASSLRGPKNIQYF. In nucleotides, the CDR3 is TGTGCCAGCAGTCTCAGGGGCCCCAAAAACATTCAGTACTTC.

This chain joins TRBV5-1 and TRBJ2-2; 7 bases are shared with TRBD2. This CDR3 comprises 17 residues. J lost 6 bases, V lost 3 bases, and 14 bases had no gene match. CDR1 and CDR2 (germline): SGHRS, YFSETQ. CDR3 loop: CASSSPVGEGPAGELFF. CDR3 in DNA: TGCGCCAGCAGCTCGCCAGTGGGGGAGGGCCCGGCCGGGGAGCTGTTTTTT.

This chain connects TRBV25-1 to TRBJ2-2, with TRBD2 identical over 12 bases. Trimming removed 3 bases from V and 5 bases from J; junction bases left unmatched: 7. Germline values: CDR1 MGHDK, CDR2 SYGVNS. This CDR3 comprises 17 residues. As DNA, the CDR3 is TGTGCCAGCAGTGATCCTCTAGCGGGAGGGTTAACCGGGGAGCTGTTTTTT. This translates into CASSDPLAGGLTGELFF.

The chain recombines TRBV28 with TRBJ1-5, with unresolved D. This CDR3 is built from 17 residues. V was trimmed by 2 bases and J by 2 bases, leaving 16 bases between them. Germline CDR1 and CDR2: MDHEN and SYDVKM. The CDR3 nucleotides read TGTGCCAGCAGTTTAGCGGAGGGAGGTAAGGGCAATCAGCCCCAGCATTTT. It codes for CASSLAEGGKGNQPQHF. Full variable domain (rest looked up from reference TRBV28 and TRBJ1-5): DVKVTQSSRYLVKRTGEKVFLECVQDMDHENMFWYRQDPGLGLRLIYFSYDVKMKEKGDIPEGYSVSREKKERFSLILESASTNQTSMYLCASSLAEGGKGNQPQHFGDGTRLSIL.

This clone was seen once. The V gene is TRBV9, the J gene TRBJ1-3; D not certain. Germline V gives CDR1 SGDLS, CDR2 YYNGEE. V lost 0 bases, J lost 7 bases, and 14 bases lay in between. This CDR3 has 15 amino acids. CDR3 sequence reads: CASSVAGQSGNTIYF. The CDR3 DNA reads TGTGCCAGCAGCGTAGCAGGCCAGAGTGGGAACACCATATATTTT. The complete variable domain, with remaining parts taken from reference TRBV9 and TRBJ1-3, reads DSGVTQTPKHLITATGQRVTLRCSPRSGDLSVYWYQQSLDQGLQFLIQYYNGEERAKGNILERFSAQQFPDLHSELNLSSLELGDSALYFCASSVAGQSGNTIYFGEGSWLTVV.

This clone has only one observation. V gene TRBV7-8 combines with J gene TRBJ2-3, with D perhaps TRBD2 (7 bases). Germline loops: CDR1 SGHVS, CDR2 FQNEAQ. CDR3 length: 16 amino acids. Trimming removed 5 bases at V and 1 base at J, with 16 bases between. In nucleotides, the CDR3 is TGTGCCAGCAGCCCCGGGGGGCTCGGGCGCACAGATACGCAGTATTTT. This translates into CASSPGGLGRTDTQYF. Using reference TRBV7-8 and TRBJ2-3 for the parts outside the CDR3, the full variable domain is GAGVSQSPRYKVAKRGQDVALRCDPISGHVSLFWYQQALGQGPEFLTYFQNEAQLDKSGLPSDRFFAERPEGSVSTLKIQRTQQEDSAVYLCASSPGGLGRTDTQYFGPGTRLTVL.

The chain couples TRBV7-9 to TRBJ1-1, with 9 bases aligning to TRBD1. This CDR3 is 15 amino acids long. Trimming cost V 4 bases and J 0 bases; bases outside gene matches: 3. CDR1 SEHNR and CDR2 FQNEAQ come from the germline V gene (reference sequence). CDR3 sequence: CASSYGQGMNTEAFF. CDR3 nucleotide sequence: TGTGCCAGCAGCTATGGACAGGGGATGAACACTGAAGCTTTCTTT.

The chain employs TRBV28 and TRBJ1-2; no firm D call. Trimming removed 5 bases at V and 3 bases at J, with 4 bases between. Germline lookup yields CDR1 MDHEN and CDR2 SYDVKM. This CDR3 spans 11 amino acids. This CDR3 reads CASSRDYGYTF. Written as DNA, the CDR3 is TGTGCCAGCAGTCGGGACTATGGCTACACCTTC.

The rearrangement uses TRBV7-3 and TRBJ2-1; D remains ambiguous. Germline CDR1 and CDR2: SGHTA and FQGTGA. This CDR3 region has 15 residues. V was trimmed by 2 bases and J by 0 bases, leaving 8 bases between them. The CDR3 here is CASSLDPSSYNEQFF. The CDR3 DNA is TGTGCCAGCAGCTTAGATCCGAGCTCCTACAATGAGCAGTTCTTC. Full variable domain (missing parts from reference TRBV7-3 and TRBJ2-1): GAGVSQTPSNKVTEKGKYVELRCDPISGHTALYWYRQSLGQGPEFLIYFQGTGAADDSGLPNDRFFAVRPEGSVSTLKIQRTERGDSAVYLCASSLDPSSYNEQFFGPGTRLTVL.

This rearrangement joins TRBV7-9 to TRBJ2-2, with TRBD2 matching over 10 bases. V shed 3 bases and J 7 bases; nucleotides not matched to a gene: 8. Germline V CDR1 and CDR2: SEHNR, FQNEAQ (reference sequence). This CDR3 contains 16 residues. The CDR3 region has the DNA TGTGCCAGCAGCTTGGTAGCGGGAGGTTCGGTCGGGGAGCTGTTTTTT. It is translated as CASSLVAGGSVGELFF.

This clone was counted at least ten times. The V call is TRBV5-4, the J call TRBJ2-7; D possibly corresponds to TRBD1 (6 bases). The V gene lost 2 bases and the J gene lost 5 bases, with 11 bases spanning the gap. The germline gives CDR1 SGHNT, CDR2 YYREEE (reference sequence). The CDR3 is made up of 13 amino acids. The CDR3, as DNA: TGTGCCAGCAGCTTACAGGGTAGCGACGAGCAGTACTTC. Amino acids: CASSLQGSDEQYF.